This T cell receptor (beta chain) was found in a study of T cell responses to AZD1222 COVID-19 vaccine. Regarding the study as a whole: Vaccine-related CD4 TCRs covered spike, predominating at 160-218 and 743-854.

The CDR3 length is 13 residues. Per the germline V gene, CDR1 is WNHNN and CDR2 is SYGVQD (reference sequence). Trimming removed 8 bases from V and 9 bases from J; junction bases left unmatched: 9. The assay was immunoSEQ multiplex PCR, and TCRdb's table has in-frame clones only and misses some. The repertoire holds about 150,000 clones, with approximately 89% as singletons. In the case of this clone: Antigen: not known.

Specimen: peripheral blood, collected on day 0 of AZD1222 vaccination. The TCR originated in an adult in good health. The chain is built from TRBV10-1 and TRBJ1-4, with TRBD1 matching over 7 bases. DNA for the CDR3: TGCGCCAGCGGGGGCAGGGGGAGGAAAAAACTGTTTTTT. It encodes CASGGRGRKKLFF.